Included here is one T cell receptor beta chain sequence, with context. Trimming pared 1 base from V and 6 bases from J, leaving 20 bases between. The CDR3 has 17 residues. The germline V gene encodes CDR1 SGHNT and CDR2 YYREEE (reference sequence). The data are from a study of blood T cell repertoires in COVID-19. Measured with immunoSEQ multiplex PCR; TCRdb has only the in-frame clones, and not every one. Among over 400,000 clones listed, 80% to 90% were seen once. The chain has TRBV5-4 and TRBJ2-1, with D maybe TRBD2 (6 bases). Sequencing was done on a sample of peripheral blood. The receptor was isolated from a woman under 40 with active or convalescent COVID-19. The CDR3 loop is CASSLNARGKGSNEQFF. Written as DNA, the CDR3 is TGTGCCAGCAGCTTGAATGCCCGGGGGAAGGGGTCCAATGAGCAGTTCTTC.